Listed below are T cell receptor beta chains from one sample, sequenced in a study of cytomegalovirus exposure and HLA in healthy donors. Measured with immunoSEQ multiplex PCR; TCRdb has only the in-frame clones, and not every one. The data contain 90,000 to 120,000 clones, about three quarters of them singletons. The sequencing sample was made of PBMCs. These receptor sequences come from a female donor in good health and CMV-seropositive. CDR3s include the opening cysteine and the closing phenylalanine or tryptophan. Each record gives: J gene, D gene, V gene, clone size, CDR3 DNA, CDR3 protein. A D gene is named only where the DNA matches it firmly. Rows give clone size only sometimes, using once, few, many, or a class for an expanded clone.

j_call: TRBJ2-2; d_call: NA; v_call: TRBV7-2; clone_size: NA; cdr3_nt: TGTGCCAGCAGATTACAGGGAAACACCGGGGAGCTGTTTTTT; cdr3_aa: CASRLQGNTGELFF
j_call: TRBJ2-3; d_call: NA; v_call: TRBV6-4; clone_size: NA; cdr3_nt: TGTGCCAGCAGTGCTGTCTCAGACACAGATACGCAGTATTTT; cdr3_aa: CASSAVSDTDTQYF
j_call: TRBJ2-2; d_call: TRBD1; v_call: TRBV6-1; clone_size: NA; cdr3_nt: TGTGCCAGCGGAAAAGGACAGGGGGACACCGGGGAGCTGTTTTTT; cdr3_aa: CASGKGQGDTGELFF
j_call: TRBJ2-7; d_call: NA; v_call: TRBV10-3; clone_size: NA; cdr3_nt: TGTGCCATCAGCTGGGGAGACGAGCAGTACTTC; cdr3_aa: CAISWGDEQYF
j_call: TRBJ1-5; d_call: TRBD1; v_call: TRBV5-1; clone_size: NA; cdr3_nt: TGCGCCAGCAGCTTAACAGGGGGACCCCCGCAGCCCCAGCATTTT; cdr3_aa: CASSLTGGPPQPQHF
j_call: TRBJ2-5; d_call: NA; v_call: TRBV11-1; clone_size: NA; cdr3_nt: TGTGCCAGCAGCTTAGACTGGGGCGAGACCCAGTACTTC; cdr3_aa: CASSLDWGETQYF
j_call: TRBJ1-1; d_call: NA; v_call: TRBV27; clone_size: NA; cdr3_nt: TGTGCCAGCACGGAAGCAGGGCGCCGGGGGACTGAAGCTTTCTTT; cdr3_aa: CASTEAGRRGTEAFF
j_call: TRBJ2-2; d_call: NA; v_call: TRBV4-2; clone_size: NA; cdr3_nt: TGTGCCAGCAGCCGCCAATCGGCCGCCAGGGACTCCGGGGAGCTGTTTTTT; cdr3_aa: CASSRQSAARDSGELFF
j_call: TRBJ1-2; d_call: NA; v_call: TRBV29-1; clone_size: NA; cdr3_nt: TGCAGCGTCCATTCCCGGGGGGCCTATGGCTACACCTTC; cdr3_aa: CSVHSRGAYGYTF
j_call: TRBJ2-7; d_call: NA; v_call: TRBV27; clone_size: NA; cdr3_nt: TGTGCCAGCAGTTTAGCCGGGAGTACCTACGAGCAGTACTTC; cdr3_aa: CASSLAGSTYEQYF
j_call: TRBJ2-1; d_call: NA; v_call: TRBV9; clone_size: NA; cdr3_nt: TGTGCCAGCAGCGTAGATTTCGGTGTCAATGAGCAGTTCTTC; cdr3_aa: CASSVDFGVNEQFF
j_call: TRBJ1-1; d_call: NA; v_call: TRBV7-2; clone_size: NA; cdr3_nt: TGTGCCAGCAGCCGACTCCCCCCGGCCGTCCTCCACACTGAAGCTTTCTTT; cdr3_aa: CASSRLPPAVLHTEAFF
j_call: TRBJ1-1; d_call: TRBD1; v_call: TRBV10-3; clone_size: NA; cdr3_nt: TGTGCCGCGGGATCCGGGACAGGGCGCGGCGAGGCTGAAGCTTTCTTT; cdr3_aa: CAAGSGTGRGEAEAFF
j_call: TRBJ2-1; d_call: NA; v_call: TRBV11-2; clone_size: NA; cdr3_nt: TGTGCCAGCAGCTTCCAATTGCCTAGCGTCCGAGGACTATACAATGAGCAGTTCTTC; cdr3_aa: CASSFQLPSVRGLYNEQFF
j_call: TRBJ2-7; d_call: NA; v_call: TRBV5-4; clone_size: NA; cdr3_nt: TGTGCCAGCAGCACCGGCCGGGACTCAGCCTACGAGCAGTACTTC; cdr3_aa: CASSTGRDSAYEQYF
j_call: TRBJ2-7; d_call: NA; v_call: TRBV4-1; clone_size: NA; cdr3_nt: TGCGCCAGCAGCCAAGGCTTCGACAGGACCTCGGATGAGCAGTACTTC; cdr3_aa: CASSQGFDRTSDEQYF
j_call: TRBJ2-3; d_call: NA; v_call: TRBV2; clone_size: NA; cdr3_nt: TGTGCCAGCAAACCCCGGGGGTCAACAGATACGCAGTATTTT; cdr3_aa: CASKPRGSTDTQYF
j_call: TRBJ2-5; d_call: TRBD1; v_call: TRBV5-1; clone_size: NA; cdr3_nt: TGCGCCAGCAGCCCAGGGACCTACGGGACAGAAGAGACCCAGTACTTC; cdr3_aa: CASSPGTYGTEETQYF
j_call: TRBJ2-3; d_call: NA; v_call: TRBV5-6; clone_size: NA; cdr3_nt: TGTGCCAGCAGCTTGGGAGGGCCTTTCACAGATACGCAGTATTTT; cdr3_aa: CASSLGGPFTDTQYF
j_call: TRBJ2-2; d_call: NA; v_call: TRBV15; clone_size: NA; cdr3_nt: TGTGCCACCAGCCTCAGGGCGGCCGGGGAGCTGTTTTTT; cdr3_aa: CATSLRAAGELFF
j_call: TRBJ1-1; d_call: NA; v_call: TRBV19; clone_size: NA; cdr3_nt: TGTGCCAGTAGTATCCCTCAGGGTTACACTGAAGCTTTCTTT; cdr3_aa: CASSIPQGYTEAFF
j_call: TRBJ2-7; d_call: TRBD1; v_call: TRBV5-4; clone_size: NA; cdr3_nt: TGTGCCAGCAGCTTGGCCGGGACAGGGAATTACGAGCAGTACTTC; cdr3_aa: CASSLAGTGNYEQYF
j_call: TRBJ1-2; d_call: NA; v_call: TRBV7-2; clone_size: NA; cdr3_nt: TGTGCCAGCAGCCACGGAGGGCGGGACTATGGCTACACCTTC; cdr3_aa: CASSHGGRDYGYTF
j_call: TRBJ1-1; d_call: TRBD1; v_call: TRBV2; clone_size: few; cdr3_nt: TGTGCCAGCAGTGGGCGATTCAGGGGGCACACTGAAGCTTTCTTT; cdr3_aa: CASSGRFRGHTEAFF